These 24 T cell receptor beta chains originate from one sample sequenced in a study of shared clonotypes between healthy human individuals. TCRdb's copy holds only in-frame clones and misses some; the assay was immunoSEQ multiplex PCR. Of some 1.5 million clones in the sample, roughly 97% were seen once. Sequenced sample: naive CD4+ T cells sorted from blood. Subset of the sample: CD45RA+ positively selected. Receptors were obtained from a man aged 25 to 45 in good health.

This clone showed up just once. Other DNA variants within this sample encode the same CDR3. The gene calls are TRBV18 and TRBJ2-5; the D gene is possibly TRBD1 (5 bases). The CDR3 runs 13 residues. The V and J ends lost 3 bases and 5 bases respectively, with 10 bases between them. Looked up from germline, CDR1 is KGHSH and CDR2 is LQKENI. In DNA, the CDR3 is TGTGCCAGCTCACCCCAGGGTTTGGAGACCCAGTACTTC. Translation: CASSPQGLETQYF.

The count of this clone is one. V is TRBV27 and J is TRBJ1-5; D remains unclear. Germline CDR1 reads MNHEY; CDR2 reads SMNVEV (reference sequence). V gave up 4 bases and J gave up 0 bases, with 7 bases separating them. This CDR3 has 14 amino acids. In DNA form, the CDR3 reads TGTGCCAGCAGTTCCGCCTATAGCAATCAGCCCCAGCATTTT. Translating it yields CASSSAYSNQPQHF.

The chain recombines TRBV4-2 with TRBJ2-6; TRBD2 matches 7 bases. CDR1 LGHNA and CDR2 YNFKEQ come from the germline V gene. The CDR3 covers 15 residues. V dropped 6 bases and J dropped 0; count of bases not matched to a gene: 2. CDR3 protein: CASRERDSGANVLTF. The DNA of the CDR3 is TGTGCCAGCAGAGAGCGGGACTCTGGGGCCAACGTCCTGACTTTC.

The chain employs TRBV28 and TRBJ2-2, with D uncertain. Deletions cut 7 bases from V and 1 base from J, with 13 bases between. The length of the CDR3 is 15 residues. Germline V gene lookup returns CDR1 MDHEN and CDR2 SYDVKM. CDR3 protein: CASTQASLNTGELFF. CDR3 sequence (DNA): TGTGCCAGCACCCAAGCAAGCTTGAACACCGGGGAGCTGTTTTTT.

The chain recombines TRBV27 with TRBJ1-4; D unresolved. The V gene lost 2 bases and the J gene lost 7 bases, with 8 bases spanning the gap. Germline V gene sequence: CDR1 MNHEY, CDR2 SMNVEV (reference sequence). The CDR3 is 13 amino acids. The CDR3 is CASSLVTSEKLFF. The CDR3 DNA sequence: TGTGCCAGCAGTTTAGTAACGAGTGAAAAACTGTTTTTT.

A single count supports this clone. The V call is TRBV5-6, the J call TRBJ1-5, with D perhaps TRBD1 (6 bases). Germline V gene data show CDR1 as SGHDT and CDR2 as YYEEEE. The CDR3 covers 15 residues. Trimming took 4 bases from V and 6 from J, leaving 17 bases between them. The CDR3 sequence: CASSRRGELGQPQHF. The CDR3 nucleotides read TGTGCCAGCAGCCGGAGGGGGGAGCTCGGTCAGCCCCAGCATTTT.

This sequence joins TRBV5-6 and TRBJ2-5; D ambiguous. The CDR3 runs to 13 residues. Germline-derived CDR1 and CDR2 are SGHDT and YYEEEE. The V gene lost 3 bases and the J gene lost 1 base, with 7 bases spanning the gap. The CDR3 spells CASSSELQETQYF. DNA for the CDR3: TGTGCCAGCAGCTCGGAACTCCAAGAGACCCAGTACTTC.

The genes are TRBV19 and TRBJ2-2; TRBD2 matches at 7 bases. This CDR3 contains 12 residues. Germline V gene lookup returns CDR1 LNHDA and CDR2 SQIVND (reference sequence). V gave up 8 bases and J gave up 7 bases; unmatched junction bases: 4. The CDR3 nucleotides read TGTGCCAGTTGGACTAGGGGCGGGGAGCTGTTTTTT. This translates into CASWTRGGELFF.

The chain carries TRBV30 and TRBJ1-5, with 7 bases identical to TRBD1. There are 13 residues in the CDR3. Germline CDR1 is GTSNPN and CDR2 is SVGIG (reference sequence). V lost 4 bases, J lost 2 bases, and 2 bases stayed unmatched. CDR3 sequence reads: CAWNTGGNQPQHF. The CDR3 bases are TGTGCCTGGAATACAGGGGGCAATCAGCCCCAGCATTTT. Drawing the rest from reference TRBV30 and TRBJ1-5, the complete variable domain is SQTIHQWPATLVQPVGSPLSLECTVEGTSNPNLYWYRQAAGRGLQLLFYSVGIGQISSEVPQNLSASRPQDRQFILSSKKLLLSDSGFYLCAWNTGGNQPQHFGDGTRLSIL.

In DNA form, the CDR3 reads TGTGCCAGCAGCCTCTTTACAGATACGCAGTATTTT. Protein sequence: CASSLFTDTQYF. The chain uses TRBV27 and TRBJ2-3, with no clear D. The germline gives CDR1 MNHEY, CDR2 SMNVEV (reference sequence). The CDR3 totals 12 residues. The V gene lost 6 bases and the J gene lost 3 bases, with 7 bases spanning the gap.

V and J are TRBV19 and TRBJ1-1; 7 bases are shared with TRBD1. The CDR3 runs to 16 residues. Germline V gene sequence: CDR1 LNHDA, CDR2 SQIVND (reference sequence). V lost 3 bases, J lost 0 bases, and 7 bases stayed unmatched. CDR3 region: CASSMIGGSVNTEAFF. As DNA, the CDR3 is TGTGCCAGTAGTATGATAGGGGGCTCGGTGAACACTGAAGCTTTCTTT.

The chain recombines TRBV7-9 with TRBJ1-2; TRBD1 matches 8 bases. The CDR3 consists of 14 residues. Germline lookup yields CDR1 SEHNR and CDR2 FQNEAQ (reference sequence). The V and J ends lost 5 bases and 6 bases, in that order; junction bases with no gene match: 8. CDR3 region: CASSAGTGGNGYTF. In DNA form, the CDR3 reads TGTGCCAGCAGCGCCGGGACAGGTGGCAATGGCTACACCTTC.

CDR3 in DNA: TGTGCCAGCAGCCCCCTCCGGGGAGGCCTGCGCGGCTACACCTTC. Amino acid sequence: CASSPLRGGLRGYTF. The J gene is TRBJ1-2, the V gene TRBV2; D remains unclear. This CDR3 has 15 residues. Per germline, CDR1 SNHLY and CDR2 FYNNEI. Between the trimmed V and J ends, which lost 6 bases and 8 bases, there was a span of 22 bases.

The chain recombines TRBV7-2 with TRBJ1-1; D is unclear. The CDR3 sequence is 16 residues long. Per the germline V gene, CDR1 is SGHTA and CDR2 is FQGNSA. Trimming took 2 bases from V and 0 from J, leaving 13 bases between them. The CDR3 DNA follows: TGTGCCAGCAGCTTACGAGGTGCCGGTATGAACACTGAAGCTTTCTTT. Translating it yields CASSLRGAGMNTEAFF.

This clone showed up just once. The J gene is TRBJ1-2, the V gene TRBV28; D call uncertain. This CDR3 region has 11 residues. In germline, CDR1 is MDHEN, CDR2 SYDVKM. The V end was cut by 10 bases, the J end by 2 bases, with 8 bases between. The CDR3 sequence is CATGQNYGYTF. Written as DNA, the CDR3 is TGTGCCACGGGCCAGAACTATGGCTACACCTTC.

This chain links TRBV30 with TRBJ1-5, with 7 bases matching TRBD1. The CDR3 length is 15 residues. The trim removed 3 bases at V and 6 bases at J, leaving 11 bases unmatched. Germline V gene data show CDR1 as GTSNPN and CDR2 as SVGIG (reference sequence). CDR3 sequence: CAWRVSGGMGQPQHF. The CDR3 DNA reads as TGTGCCTGGAGGGTCTCAGGGGGTATGGGTCAGCCCCAGCATTTT.

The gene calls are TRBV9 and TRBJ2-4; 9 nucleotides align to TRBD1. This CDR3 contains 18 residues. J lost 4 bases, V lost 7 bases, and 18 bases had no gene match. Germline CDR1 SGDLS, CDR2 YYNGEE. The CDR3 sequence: CASSPYDGTGKGKNIQYF. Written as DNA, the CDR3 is TGTGCCAGCTCCCCCTACGACGGGACAGGGAAGGGAAAAAACATTCAGTACTTC.

CDR3 bases: TGTGCCAGCAGCTACAGGGTCGGCGAGCAGTACTTC. This codes for CASSYRVGEQYF. The rearrangement joins TRBV27 to TRBJ2-7, with D possibly TRBD1 on 6 matching bases. Germline lookup yields CDR1 MNHEY and CDR2 SMNVEV (reference sequence). The CDR3 consists of 12 residues. Trimming left V 6 bases short and J 6 bases short, with 12 bases between.

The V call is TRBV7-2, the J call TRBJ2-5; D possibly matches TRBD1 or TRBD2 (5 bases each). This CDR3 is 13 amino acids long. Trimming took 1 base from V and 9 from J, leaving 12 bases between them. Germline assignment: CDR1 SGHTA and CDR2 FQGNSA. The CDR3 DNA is TGTGCCAGCAGCTTAGTGCATTCGGGACCCCAGTACTTC. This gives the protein CASSLVHSGPQYF. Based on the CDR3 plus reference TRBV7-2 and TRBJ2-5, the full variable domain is GAGVSQSPSNKVTEKGKDVELRCDPISGHTALYWYRQSLGQGLEFLIYFQGNSAPDKSGLPSDRFSAERTGGSVSTLTIQRTQQEDSAVYLCASSLVHSGPQYFGPGTRLLVL.

CDR3 amino acids: CASSLLGTTGEKLFF. The CDR3 nucleotides read TGCGCCAGCAGCTTGCTAGGGACCACGGGGGAAAAACTGTTTTTT. This chain links TRBV5-1 with TRBJ1-4; D may be TRBD1 (5 bases). Germline assignment: CDR1 SGHRS and CDR2 YFSETQ. The CDR3 runs to 15 residues. Trimming pared 1 base from V and 8 bases from J, leaving 15 bases between.

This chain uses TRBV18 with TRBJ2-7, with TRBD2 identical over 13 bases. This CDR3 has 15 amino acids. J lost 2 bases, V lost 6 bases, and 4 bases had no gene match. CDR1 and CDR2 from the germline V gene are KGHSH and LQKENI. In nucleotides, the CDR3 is TGTGCCAGCTCCGAGGGACTAGCGGGACCCTACGAGCAGTACTTC. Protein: CASSEGLAGPYEQYF.

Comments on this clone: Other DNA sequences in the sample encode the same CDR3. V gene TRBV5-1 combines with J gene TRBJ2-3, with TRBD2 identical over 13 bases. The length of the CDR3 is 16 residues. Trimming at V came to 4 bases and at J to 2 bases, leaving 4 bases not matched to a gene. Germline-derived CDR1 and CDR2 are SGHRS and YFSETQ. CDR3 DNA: TGCGCCAGCAGCACGGGACTAGCGGGACCCACAGATACGCAGTATTTT. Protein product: CASSTGLAGPTDTQYF.

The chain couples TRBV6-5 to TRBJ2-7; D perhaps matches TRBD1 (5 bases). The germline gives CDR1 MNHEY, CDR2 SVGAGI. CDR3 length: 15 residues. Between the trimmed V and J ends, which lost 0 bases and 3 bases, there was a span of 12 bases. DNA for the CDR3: TGTGCCAGCAGTTACTCGAACAGGAAGTTCTACGAGCAGTACTTC. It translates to CASSYSNRKFYEQYF.

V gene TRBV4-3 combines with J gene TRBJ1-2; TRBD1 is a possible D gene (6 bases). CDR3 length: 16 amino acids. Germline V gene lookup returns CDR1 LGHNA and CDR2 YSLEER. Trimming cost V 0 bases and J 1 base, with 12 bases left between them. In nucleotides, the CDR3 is TGCGCCAGCAGCCAAGATCGGACAGAACTTAACTATGGCTACACCTTC. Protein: CASSQDRTELNYGYTF.